The entry that follows covers one TCR beta chain sequence. Its antigen remains unknown. The record originates from a study of cytomegalovirus exposure and HLA in healthy donors. Overall study results and limits: A likely sequencing artifact accounted for one observed cluster of highly shared sequence variants.

The CDR3 has 15 residues. Germline CDR1 and CDR2: GTSNPN and SVGIG (reference sequence). V lost 1 base and J lost 0, with 9 bases in between. 60 Vbeta and 13 Jbeta primers were used in PCR. Profiling relied on immunoSEQ multiplex PCR, and the TCRdb table lists in-frame clones only, not all of them. The sample holds roughly 110,000 clones, about four fifths seen once. V and J are TRBV30 and TRBJ2-2; D is ambiguous. What was sequenced was PBMCs. This TCR derives from a man aged 50 to 60 in good health and CMV-seronegative. The chain's CDR3 is CAWSGALANTGELFF. CDR3 DNA sequence: TGTGCCTGGAGTGGGGCGCTGGCGAACACCGGGGAGCTGTTTTTT.